The subject of this entry is one T cell receptor (beta chain). Antigen unknown. The CDR3 length is 14 residues. CDR1 and CDR2 from the germline V gene are LGHNA and YSLEER. The V end lost 0 bases, the J end lost 4 bases, and 10 bases lay between the germline ends. Naive CD45RA+ and memory CD45RO+ CD4+ or CD8+ T cells were FACS-sorted. The sample originates from a study of regulatory dendritic cells for organ transplantation. Study results and caveats: Resting memory CD8+ T cells held the most alloreactive clonotypes. Memory CD8+ T cells were the most oligoclonal; naive cells were highly diverse. Considerable individual heterogeneity was seen in alloreactive memory CD8+ T cells.

Method: immunoSEQ multiplex PCR; TCRdb's copy keeps in-frame clones and lacks some. The sample shows more than 35,000 clones, around nine tenths of them seen only once. This receptor was obtained from a human donor in good health. The specimen was naive CD8+ T cells from blood. As to subset: CD45RA+ naive T cells. The V gene is TRBV4-3, the J gene TRBJ2-7, with D hard to call. For the CDR3, the DNA is TGCGCCAGCAGCCAAGACCGGAATTCATACGAGCAGTACTTC. Translating it yields CASSQDRNSYEQYF.